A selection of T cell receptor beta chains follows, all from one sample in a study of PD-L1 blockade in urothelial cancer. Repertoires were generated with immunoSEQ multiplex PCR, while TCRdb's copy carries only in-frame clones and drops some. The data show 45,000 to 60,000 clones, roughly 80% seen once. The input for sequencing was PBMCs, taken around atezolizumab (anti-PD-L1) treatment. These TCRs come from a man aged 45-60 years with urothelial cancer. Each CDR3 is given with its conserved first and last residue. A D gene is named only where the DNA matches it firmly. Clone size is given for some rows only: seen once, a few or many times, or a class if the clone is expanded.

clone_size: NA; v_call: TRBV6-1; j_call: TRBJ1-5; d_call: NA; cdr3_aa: CASSDQGFSNQPQHF; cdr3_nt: TGTGCCAGCAGTGATCAGGGTTTTAGCAATCAGCCCCAGCATTTT
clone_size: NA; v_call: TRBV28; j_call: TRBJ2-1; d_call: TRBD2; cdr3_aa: CASRVAGGPKSYNEQFF; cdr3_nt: TGTGCCAGCAGGGTAGCGGGAGGGCCCAAATCCTACAATGAGCAGTTCTTC
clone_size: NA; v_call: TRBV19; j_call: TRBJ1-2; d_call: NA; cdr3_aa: CASTISPGPGANYGYTF; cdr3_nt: TGTGCCAGTACCATTTCTCCGGGTCCTGGAGCTAACTATGGCTACACCTTC
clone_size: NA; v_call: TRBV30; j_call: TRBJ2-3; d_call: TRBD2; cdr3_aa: CAWSGSGGPGRTDTQYF; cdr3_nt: TGTGCCTGGAGTGGATCGGGAGGGCCGGGTCGTACAGATACGCAGTATTTT
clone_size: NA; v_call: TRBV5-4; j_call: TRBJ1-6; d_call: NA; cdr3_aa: CASSPSDNSPLHF; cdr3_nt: TGTGCCAGCAGCCCTTCAGATAATTCACCCCTCCACTTT
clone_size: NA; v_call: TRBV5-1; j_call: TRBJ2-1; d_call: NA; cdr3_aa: CASSLAQGVGEQFF; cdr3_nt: TGCGCCAGCAGCTTGGCACAGGGTGTGGGTGAGCAGTTCTTC
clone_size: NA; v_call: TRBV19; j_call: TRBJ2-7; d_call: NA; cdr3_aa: CASSYTGVTPYEQYF; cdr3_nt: TGTGCCAGTAGTTACACAGGAGTGACCCCCTACGAGCAGTACTTC
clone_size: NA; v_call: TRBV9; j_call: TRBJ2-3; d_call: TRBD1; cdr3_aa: CASSVDGMGRGDTQYF; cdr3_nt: TGTGCCAGCAGCGTAGACGGGATGGGCAGGGGGGATACGCAGTATTTT
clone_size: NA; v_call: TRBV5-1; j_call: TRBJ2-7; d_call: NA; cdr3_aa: CASSLVPGSYEQYF; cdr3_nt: TGCGCCAGCAGCTTGGTCCCAGGTTCCTACGAGCAGTACTTC
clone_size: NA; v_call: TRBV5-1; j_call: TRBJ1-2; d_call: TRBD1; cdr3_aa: CASSLGITGESGYTF; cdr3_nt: TGCGCCAGCAGCTTGGGCATTACAGGGGAGAGTGGCTACACCTTC
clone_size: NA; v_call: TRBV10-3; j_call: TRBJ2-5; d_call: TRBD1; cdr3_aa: CAISPGGAGGGETQYF; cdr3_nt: TGTGCCATCAGTCCCGGTGGGGCAGGGGGCGGAGAGACCCAGTACTTC
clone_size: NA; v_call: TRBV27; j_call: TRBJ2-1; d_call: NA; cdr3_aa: CASNFQFGETNEQFF; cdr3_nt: TGTGCCAGCAATTTTCAGTTCGGGGAGACTAATGAGCAGTTCTTC
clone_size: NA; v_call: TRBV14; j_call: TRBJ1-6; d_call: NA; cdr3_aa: CASSQDRPLGNSPLHF; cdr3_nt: TGTGCCAGCAGCCAAGATAGGCCCCTCGGGAATTCACCCCTCCACTTT
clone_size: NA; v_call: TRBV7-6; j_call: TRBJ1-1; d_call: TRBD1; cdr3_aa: CASSRTGGHTEAFF; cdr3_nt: TGTGCCAGCAGCCGGACAGGGGGCCACACTGAAGCTTTCTTT
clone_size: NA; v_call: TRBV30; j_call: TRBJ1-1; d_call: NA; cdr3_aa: CAWSVSLGPTEAFF; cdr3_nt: TGTGCCTGGAGTGTTAGCCTGGGGCCCACTGAAGCTTTCTTT
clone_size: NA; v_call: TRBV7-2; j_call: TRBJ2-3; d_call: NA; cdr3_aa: CASSPDYTSTDTQYF; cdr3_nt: TGTGCCAGCAGCCCTGATTATACTAGCACAGATACGCAGTATTTT
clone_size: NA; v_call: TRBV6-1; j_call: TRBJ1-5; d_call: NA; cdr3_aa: CASSPQGSQPQHF; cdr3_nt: TGTGCCAGCAGTCCACAGGGATCTCAGCCCCAGCATTTT
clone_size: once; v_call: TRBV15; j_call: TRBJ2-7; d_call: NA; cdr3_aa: CATSRVLDQTYEQYF; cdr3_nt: TGTGCCACCAGCAGAGTCCTCGATCAGACCTACGAGCAGTACTTC
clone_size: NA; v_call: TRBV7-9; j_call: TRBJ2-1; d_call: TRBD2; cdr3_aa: CASSLRLAGLYNEQFF; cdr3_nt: TGTGCCAGCAGCTTAAGACTAGCGGGGCTCTACAATGAGCAGTTCTTC
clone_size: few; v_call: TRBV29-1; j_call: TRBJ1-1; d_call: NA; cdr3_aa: CRAYVNTEAFF; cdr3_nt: TGCAGAGCATACGTGAACACTGAAGCTTTCTTT
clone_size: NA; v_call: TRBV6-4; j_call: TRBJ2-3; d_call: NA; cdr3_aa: CASSEGGGADTQYF; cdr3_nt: TGTGCCAGCAGTGAAGGAGGGGGCGCAGATACGCAGTATTTT
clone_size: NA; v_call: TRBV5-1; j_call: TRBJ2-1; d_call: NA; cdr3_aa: CASSLGSSQRAYNEQFF; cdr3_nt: TGCGCCAGCAGCTTGGGCAGCAGCCAGCGGGCTTACAATGAGCAGTTCTTC
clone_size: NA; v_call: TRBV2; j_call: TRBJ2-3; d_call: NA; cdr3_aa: CASSVGGGSTDTQYF; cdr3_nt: TGTGCCAGCAGTGTAGGTGGGGGGAGCACAGATACGCAGTATTTT
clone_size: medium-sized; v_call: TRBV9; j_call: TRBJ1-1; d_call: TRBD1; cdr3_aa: CASSITGTGDTEAFF; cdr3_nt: TGTGCCAGCAGCATAACAGGGACAGGAGACACTGAAGCTTTCTTT
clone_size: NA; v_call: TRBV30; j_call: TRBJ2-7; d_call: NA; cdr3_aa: CAWSNNYEQYF; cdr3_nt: TGTGCCTGGAGTAACAATTACGAGCAGTACTTC
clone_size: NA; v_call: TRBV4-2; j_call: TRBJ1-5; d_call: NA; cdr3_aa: CASSQDPDRPQHF; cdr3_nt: TGTGCCAGCAGCCAAGATCCTGATAGGCCCCAGCATTTT
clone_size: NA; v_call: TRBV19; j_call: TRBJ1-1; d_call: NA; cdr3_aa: CASSRRVTEAFF; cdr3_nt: TGTGCCAGTAGTCGCAGGGTGACGGAAGCTTTCTTT
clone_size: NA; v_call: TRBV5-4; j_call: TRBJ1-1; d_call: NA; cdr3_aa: CASSSRDTEAFF; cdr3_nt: TGTGCCAGCAGCTCTCGGGACACTGAAGCTTTCTTT
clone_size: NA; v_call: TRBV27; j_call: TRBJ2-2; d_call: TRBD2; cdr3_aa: CASSLSSGRVTGELFF; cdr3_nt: TGTGCCAGCAGTTTATCTAGCGGGAGGGTCACCGGGGAGCTGTTTTTT
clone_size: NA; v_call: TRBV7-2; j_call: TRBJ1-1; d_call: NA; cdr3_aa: CASSWMKGGPAFF; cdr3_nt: TGTGCCAGCAGCTGGATGAAAGGGGGTCCAGCTTTCTTT
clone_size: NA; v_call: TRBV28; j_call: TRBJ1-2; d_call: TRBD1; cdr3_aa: CASSTRQGGGLLYGYTF; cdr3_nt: TGTGCCAGCAGTACCCGACAGGGTGGTGGCTTACTCTATGGCTACACCTTC